This T cell receptor beta chain derives from a study of blood T cell repertoires in COVID-19. Study overall: Whether acute or convalescent, the COVID-19 samples came from the United States, Italy and Spain. T cells, B-cell-depleted T cells, or PBMCs provided the cDNA or gDNA that served as material.

Per the germline V gene, CDR1 is MNHEY and CDR2 is SMNVEV (reference sequence). The V end lost 2 bases, the J end lost 9 bases, and 17 bases lay between the germline ends. The CDR3 runs to 15 residues. How the authors handled the data: Reference gene primer amplification yielded estimated nucleated cell counts. TCRdb's copy holds only in-frame clones and misses some; the assay was immunoSEQ multiplex PCR. V and J calls and clone size come straight from that table; D and trimming were deduced from the DNA. The sample holds about 88,000 clones, roughly 88% seen once. The V call is TRBV27, the J call TRBJ2-1, with D perhaps matching TRBD1 (5 bases). Specimen: peripheral blood. The receptor comes from a man older than 75 with acute or convalescent COVID-19. The CDR3 bases are TGTGCCAGCAGTTTAGGGTGGGGCCCTCCCGGTGAGCAGTTCTTC. Encoded protein: CASSLGWGPPGEQFF.